The TCR beta chain under discussion was sequenced for a study of T cell responses to AZD1222 COVID-19 vaccine. Some clones are missing from TCRdb's copy, which holds only in-frame ones; the method was immunoSEQ multiplex PCR. Of more than 50,000 clones listed, 79% are singletons. The V end was cut by 1 base, the J end by 0 bases, with 13 bases between. CDR3 size: 17 residues. Germline V gives CDR1 LGHDT, CDR2 YNNKEL (reference sequence). Source: peripheral blood, taken on day 0 of MenACWY control vaccination. The receptor was derived from an adult in good health. The chain employs TRBV3-1 (or the pseudogene TRBV3-2) and TRBJ2-1, with D unclear. The CDR3 region is CASSQGSTFSSYNEQFF. The CDR3 nucleotides read TGTGCCAGCAGCCAAGGATCGACTTTCAGCTCCTACAATGAGCAGTTCTTC.